This record covers a single T cell receptor (beta chain). The junction departs from germline at one end; a sequencing error may be responsible. This sample was taken from a study of blood T cells in healthy people across ages. A sample-barcoded 5' primer and a J-beta primer mix were used in a second PCR of roughly 7 to 12 cycles. TCRdb called the 5' RACE reads again in MiXCR, with one record for every CDR3 protein. Of 1.5 million to 2 million distinct CDR3 sequences in the sample, under 30% were seen once. What was sequenced was blood. The source is a woman in her 30s in good health.

In DNA, the CDR3 is TGTGCCAGCAGTGAATCGTTCTATGGCCACACCTTC. It is translated as CASSESFYGHTF. The V call is TRBV2, the J call TRBJ1-2; D not certain. Germline assignment: CDR1 SNHLY and CDR2 FYNNEI. This CDR3 has 12 residues.